Listed below are T cell receptor beta chains from one sample, sequenced in a study of cytotoxic CD8 clonotypes in ibrutinib-treated CLL. This table comes from immunoSEQ multiplex PCR, and its TCRdb copy is limited to in-frame clones, with some not included. The data contain under 150,000 clones, approximately 80% of them seen just once; the ten biggest clones take up 2.5% to 3.5%. The material sequenced was PBMCs, taken after 24 months of ibrutinib treatment. These receptors were obtained from a human donor with chronic lymphocytic leukemia. Both conserved end residues are part of each CDR3. Each record gives: clone size, D gene, V gene, J gene, CDR3 DNA, CDR3 protein. A D gene is named only where the DNA matches it firmly. The size field is filled for only some rows; it gives once, few, many or a size class.

>once|TRBD2|TRBV10-3|TRBJ2-7
TGTGCCATCAGCCCGGGACTAGCGGAAAATCACTACGAGCAGTACTTC
CAISPGLAENHYEQYF
>-|TRBD1|TRBV7-2|TRBJ1-2
TGTGCCAGCAGCACCAGCCGGGACAGGGATAACTATGGCTACACCTTC
CASSTSRDRDNYGYTF
>-|-|TRBV10-2|TRBJ2-2
TGCGCCAGCAGTGAGCCCCCGGGACCCAACACCGGGGAGCTGTTTTTT
CASSEPPGPNTGELFF
>few|-|TRBV21-1|TRBJ2-5
TGTGCCAGCAGCAAAGGTGGCAGGGGGCGGGAGACCCAGTACTTC
CASSKGGRGRETQYF
>-|TRBD1|TRBV18|TRBJ2-3
TGTGCCAGCTCACCACCACTTTGGACAGGGGGCAGGACAGATACGCAGTATTTT
CASSPPLWTGGRTDTQYF
>-|-|TRBV19|TRBJ2-3
TGTGCCAGTAGTCCCGACAGCACAGATACGCAGTATTTT
CASSPDSTDTQYF
>-|-|TRBV7-9|TRBJ1-2
TGTGCCAGCAGCCCGGAATATGGCTACACCTTC
CASSPEYGYTF
>-|-|TRBV4-1|TRBJ2-3
TGCGCCAGCAGCTTAAGGGACACCTCGGGGGATACGCAGTATTTT
CASSLRDTSGDTQYF
>-|-|TRBV4-2|TRBJ1-5
TGTGCCAGCGCGGTGGGGGGGAGCAATCAGCCCCAGCATTTT
CASAVGGSNQPQHF
>once|TRBD1|TRBV29-1|TRBJ2-7
TGCAGCGTTGAAGGACAGGGGGTTTACGAGCAGTACTTC
CSVEGQGVYEQYF
>-|-|TRBV19|TRBJ1-5
TGTGCCAGTAGTATAAAAGCGGATCAGCCCCAGCATTTT
CASSIKADQPQHF
>few|-|TRBV30|TRBJ1-1
TGTGCCTGGGCTACTATAAGGAACACTGAAGCTTTCTTT
CAWATIRNTEAFF
>-|-|TRBV30|TRBJ1-1
TGTGCCTGGAGTGTACCGGGGTGGGTCACTGAAGCTTTCTTT
CAWSVPGWVTEAFF
>once|-|TRBV6-6|TRBJ1-1
TGTGCCAGCAGTGAGGGGAAACCAAGCACTGAAGCTTTCTTT
CASSEGKPSTEAFF
>-|-|TRBV10-3|TRBJ2-1
TGTGCCATAGGAAGCCCCTACAATGAGCAGTTCTTC
CAIGSPYNEQFF
>-|TRBD1|TRBV29-1|TRBJ1-1
TGCAGCGGGTCCCGGGACAGTATGAACACTGAAGCTTTCTTT
CSGSRDSMNTEAFF
>-|TRBD2|TRBV28|TRBJ2-7
TGTGCCAGCAGCTCCGGGACTAGCTCTTACGAGCAGTACTTC
CASSSGTSSYEQYF
>-|-|TRBV7-9|TRBJ2-5
TGTGCCAGCAGCCCTCGGACAACGCAAGAGACCCAGTACTTC
CASSPRTTQETQYF
>-|TRBD1|TRBV7-2|TRBJ1-6
TGTGCCAGCAGCTTAGTTCTACAGGGGGGAGATTCACCCCTCCACTTT
CASSLVLQGGDSPLHF
>-|TRBD1|TRBV5-1|TRBJ2-2
TGCGCCAGCAGCCTAAACAGGGGAAACACCGGGGAGCTGTTTTTT
CASSLNRGNTGELFF
>-|-|TRBV10-3|TRBJ1-2
TGTGCCATCAGTGAGTCGACCAGGAACTATGGCTACACCTTC
CAISESTRNYGYTF
>-|-|TRBV5-6|TRBJ1-1
TGTGCCACCTCCCGAGTTAATACTGAAGCTTTCTTT
CATSRVNTEAFF
>-|-|TRBV25-1|TRBJ1-4
TGTGCCAGCAGTGAATATATGGGGCAGGGCGATGAAAAACTGTTTTTT
CASSEYMGQGDEKLFF
>-|-|TRBV7-8|TRBJ2-3
TGTGCCAGCAGCTTATGGTCCACAGATACGCAGTATTTT
CASSLWSTDTQYF
>-|-|TRBV4-1|TRBJ1-1
TGCGCCAGCAGCCAAGCGGGGCTGGTGATGAACACTGAAGCTTTCTTT
CASSQAGLVMNTEAFF
>-|-|TRBV4-1|TRBJ1-2
TGCGCCAGCAGCCAAGGGGACACCCCGTCCTATGGCTACACCTTC
CASSQGDTPSYGYTF
>-|-|TRBV11-2|TRBJ1-5
TGTGCCAGCAGCTTAGAGCCGGCTAGCAATCAGCCCCAGCATTTT
CASSLEPASNQPQHF
>-|-|TRBV11-2|TRBJ1-1
TGTGCCAGCAGCTTATATAAGGGGAACACTGAAGCTTTCTTT
CASSLYKGNTEAFF
>-|-|TRBV6-1|TRBJ1-1
TGTGCCAGCACACCTCCCTGGGGGAACACTGAAGCTTTCTTT
CASTPPWGNTEAFF
>-|-|TRBV30|TRBJ2-2
TGTGCCTGGAGTATCCGCCACACGGACTTCTCCACCGGGGAGCTGTTTTTT
CAWSIRHTDFSTGELFF
>-|-|TRBV28|TRBJ1-1
TGTGCCAGCAGTTTATTAGGACGAGCTGCTTTCTTT
CASSLLGRAAFF
>-|-|TRBV7-3|TRBJ2-5
TGTGCCAGCAGCTTATACGGGGCGCGGGAGACCCAGTACTTC
CASSLYGARETQYF
>-|-|TRBV7-9|TRBJ1-4
TGTGCCAGCAGCCTGGCACTGACGTTTGCAACTAATGAAAAACTGTTTTTT
CASSLALTFATNEKLFF
>few|TRBD1|TRBV7-9|TRBJ1-2
TGTGCCAGCATGCTGACAGGGGGATCTTACTATGGCTACACCTTC
CASMLTGGSYYGYTF
>-|-|TRBV10-3|TRBJ2-4
TGTGCCATCAGTGGGTCGTCAGGGCTAGCCAAAAACATTCAGTACTTC
CAISGSSGLAKNIQYF
>-|-|TRBV2|TRBJ1-2
TGTGCCAGCAGCCGCGGGACCTTCCCTGGCTTC
CASSRGTFPGF
>-|-|TRBV30|TRBJ1-2
TGTGCCTGGAGTGTAAGGGCTTATGGCTACACCTTC
CAWSVRAYGYTF
>-|-|TRBV2|TRBJ2-2
TGTGCCAGCGTCTTAGACGGGAACACCGGGGAGCTGTTTTTT
CASVLDGNTGELFF
>-|-|TRBV9|TRBJ2-2
TGTGCCTCTCAAGAGGGTGGGGGGCAACCCGGGGAGCTGTTTTTT
CASQEGGGQPGELFF
>-|-|TRBV27|TRBJ2-1
TGTGCCAGCAGTTTCGGGCAGACCAACAATGAGCAGTTCTTC
CASSFGQTNNEQFF
>few|TRBD2|TRBV4-3|TRBJ2-2
TGCGCCAGCAGCCAAGATAGGGGCGGGGGGGCGAACACCGGGGAGCTGTTTTTT
CASSQDRGGGANTGELFF
>-|-|TRBV6-5|TRBJ1-3
TGTGCCAGCAGTCGAATCGGACTATCTGGAAACACCATATATTTT
CASSRIGLSGNTIYF
>-|TRBD1|TRBV19|TRBJ1-2
TGTGCCAGTAGCGACAGGGGGCTAATCGGCTACACCTTC
CASSDRGLIGYTF
>-|-|TRBV15|TRBJ1-3
TGTGCCACCAGCGGAGGGCCGAGATTAAGCTCTGGAAACACCATATATTTT
CATSGGPRLSSGNTIYF
>-|-|TRBV30|TRBJ1-6
TGTGCCTGGAGTGAACGGAGGCTAGCTGGAGCCCATAATTCACCCCTCCACTTT
CAWSERRLAGAHNSPLHF
>-|TRBD1|TRBV6-6|TRBJ1-2
TGTGCCAGCAGGACCGGGACAGGGTTTTACTATGGCTACACCTTC
CASRTGTGFYYGYTF
>-|-|TRBV7-2|TRBJ1-2
TGTGCCAGCAGCTTAGACGGCGAGGAAACAGCATCGTATGGCTACACCTTC
CASSLDGEETASYGYTF
>-|TRBD2|TRBV29-1|TRBJ2-3
TGCAGCGTAGTGGTTAGCGGGGGGGCGACAGATACGCAGTATTTT
CSVVVSGGATDTQYF
>once|TRBD2|TRBV7-2|TRBJ2-2
TGTGCCAGCAGCTTTCAAACTAGCGGCTCCACCGGGGAGCTGTTTTTT
CASSFQTSGSTGELFF
>-|-|TRBV5-5|TRBJ2-2
TGTGCCAGCACGACCAGGGGGAACACCGGGGAGCTGTTTTTT
CASTTRGNTGELFF
>-|-|TRBV19|TRBJ2-6
TGTGCCAGTAGTCTGTATTCTTCTGGGGCCAACGTCCTGACTTTC
CASSLYSSGANVLTF
>-|-|TRBV13|TRBJ1-1
TGTGCCAGCAGCTCCAGGGTGAGGGTAACTGAAGCTTTCTTT
CASSSRVRVTEAFF